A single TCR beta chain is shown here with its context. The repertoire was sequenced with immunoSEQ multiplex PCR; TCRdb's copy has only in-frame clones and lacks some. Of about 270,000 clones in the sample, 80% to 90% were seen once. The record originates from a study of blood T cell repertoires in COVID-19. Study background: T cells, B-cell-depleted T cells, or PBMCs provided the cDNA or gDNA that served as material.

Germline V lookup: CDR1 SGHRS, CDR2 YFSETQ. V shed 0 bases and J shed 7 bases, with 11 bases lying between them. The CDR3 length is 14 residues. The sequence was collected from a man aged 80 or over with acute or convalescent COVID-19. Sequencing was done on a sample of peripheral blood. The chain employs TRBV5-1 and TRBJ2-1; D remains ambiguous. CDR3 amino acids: CASSLGSGWNEQFF. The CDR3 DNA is TGCGCCAGCAGCTTGGGGTCCGGGTGGAATGAGCAGTTCTTC. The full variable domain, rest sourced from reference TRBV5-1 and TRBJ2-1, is KAGVTQTPRYLIKTRGQQVTLSCSPISGHRSVSWYQQTPGQGLQFLFEYFSETQRNKGNFPGRFSGRQFSNSRSEMNVSTLELGDSALYLCASSLGSGWNEQFFGPGTRLTVL.